Presented here are 14 T cell receptor beta chains from one specimen sequenced in a study of blood T cell repertoires in COVID-19 (dated by TCRdb to the early 2020s). To prepare the library, the immunoSEQ multiplex PCR assay was applied. Held by TCRdb, this immuneACCESS table contains in-frame sequences only and omits some clones. Under half of the omission traces to an unresolved V gene where checked; the cause of the rest is unknown. This sample comprises around 300,000 clones, more than 80% of them detected only once. The top ten hold about 2.2% of the sample. Sequenced material: PBMCs or T cells enriched from blood (not recorded which). These receptor sequences come from a woman younger than 30 who had recovered from COVID-19.

The chain is built from TRBV3-1 (or the pseudogene TRBV3-2) and TRBJ2-7, with a possible D match to TRBD1 (5 bases). This CDR3 has 15 amino acids. Trimming stripped 0 bases from V and 2 bases from J, with 11 bases between. Germline V gives CDR1 LGHDT, CDR2 YNNKEL (reference sequence). CDR3 region: CASSQDPAGTYEQYF. CDR3 nucleotides: TGTGCCAGCAGCCAAGACCCGGCAGGGACCTACGAGCAGTACTTC.

The chain employs TRBV12-3 or TRBV12-4 and TRBJ1-4; D call uncertain. V gave up 7 bases and J gave up 0 bases, with 6 bases separating them. This CDR3 comprises 13 residues. The CDR3 loop is CASTVATNEKLFF. DNA of the CDR3: TGTGCCAGCACGGTGGCAACTAATGAAAAACTGTTTTTT.

This sequence joins TRBV5-1 and TRBJ1-1; D perhaps matches TRBD1 (5 bases). The ends were cut back, 0 bases at V and 1 base at J, with 7 bases in the middle. The CDR3 contains 14 residues. Germline lookup yields CDR1 SGHRS and CDR2 YFSETQ. The chain's CDR3 is CASSLVQGNTEAFF. CDR3 coding DNA: TGCGCCAGCAGCTTGGTCCAGGGGAACACTGAAGCTTTCTTT.

This rearrangement joins TRBV27 to TRBJ1-1, with a tentative D call TRBD1 (6 bases). V lost 4 bases and J 0 bases, leaving 15 bases between the germline ends. The CDR3 contains 16 residues. Germline assignment: CDR1 MNHEY and CDR2 SMNVEV (reference sequence). CDR3 sequence reads: CASSSLAGTMNTEAFF. The CDR3 DNA sequence: TGTGCCAGCAGTTCCCTAGCCGGGACAATGAACACTGAAGCTTTCTTT.

The chain couples TRBV28 to TRBJ1-1, with 7 bases that match TRBD1. Germline V CDR1 and CDR2: MDHEN, SYDVKM. V dropped 7 bases and J dropped 4; count of bases not matched to a gene: 6. The CDR3 covers 13 residues. The CDR3 nucleotides are TGTGCCAGCACAAAAACAGGGGCCACTGAAGCTTTCTTT. Translation: CASTKTGATEAFF.

Only one count was recorded for this clone. The V and J genes are TRBV3-1 (or the pseudogene TRBV3-2) and TRBJ1-4, with D unclear. The germline V gene has CDR1 LGHDT and CDR2 YNNKEL (reference sequence). The CDR3 contains 15 residues. V lost 0 bases, J lost 0 bases, and 5 bases lay in between. Here the CDR3 reads CASSQEAATNEKLFF. The CDR3 bases are TGTGCCAGCAGCCAAGAAGCTGCAACTAATGAAAAACTGTTTTTT.

This clone was found once. This chain uses TRBV27 with TRBJ1-2; D is perhaps TRBD1 (6 bases). Trimming removed 7 bases at V and 8 bases at J, with 14 bases between. CDR1 is MNHEY, CDR2 SMNVEV, per germline (reference sequence). This CDR3 contains 12 residues. The CDR3 DNA reads TGTGCCAGCACCACAGGGTTTTTGGGCTACACCTTC. Its protein product is CASTTGFLGYTF.

This clone is a singleton in its sample. The rearrangement links TRBV7-2 to TRBJ2-5; the D gene is possibly TRBD2 (6 bases). The V end lost 1 base, the J end lost 5 bases, and 20 bases lay between the germline ends. The CDR3 covers 17 residues. In germline, CDR1 is SGHTA, CDR2 FQGNSA. The CDR3 loop is CASSLGIASAGGETQYF. CDR3 sequence (DNA): TGTGCCAGCAGCTTAGGTATCGCTAGCGCGGGTGGGGAGACCCAGTACTTC. The variable domain in full, completed from reference TRBV7-2 and TRBJ2-5, reads GAGVSQSPSNKVTEKGKDVELRCDPISGHTALYWYRQSLGQGLEFLIYFQGNSAPDKSGLPSDRFSAERTGGSVSTLTIQRTQQEDSAVYLCASSLGIASAGGETQYFGPGTRLLVL.

This clone was seen once. The chain uses TRBV15 and TRBJ2-3; a weak D match, TRBD2 (6 bases). Trimming stripped 4 bases from V and 0 bases from J, with 11 bases between. This CDR3 comprises 15 residues. Looked up from germline, CDR1 is LNHNV and CDR2 is YYDKDF (reference sequence). In nucleotides, the CDR3 is TGTGCCACCAGCACCCCGGGACTTAGCACAGATACGCAGTATTTT. Amino acids: CATSTPGLSTDTQYF.

CDR3 residues: CASVTGGAKGSPLHF. CDR3 coding DNA: TGTGCCAGCGTAACAGGGGGCGCGAAGGGATCACCCCTCCACTTT. The J gene is TRBJ1-6, the V gene TRBV2, with TRBD1 identical over 9 bases. Germline values: CDR1 SNHLY, CDR2 FYNNEI. CDR3 length: 15 amino acids. The trim removed 8 bases at V and 10 bases at J, leaving 12 bases unmatched.

This clone was observed a single time. This rearrangement joins TRBV28 to TRBJ1-5; unclear D gene. V was shortened by 4 bases and J by 1 base, with 5 bases between the two germline ends. Looked up from germline, CDR1 is MDHEN and CDR2 is SYDVKM. The CDR3 covers 13 residues. CDR3 DNA: TGTGCCAGCAGTTCTTCCAGCAATCAGCCCCAGCATTTT. It yields the protein CASSSSSNQPQHF.

The V call is TRBV6-5, the J call TRBJ2-7; possibly TRBD1 for D (6 bases). Germline CDR1 and CDR2: MNHEY and SVGAGI. V dropped 7 bases and J dropped 2 bases, with 18 bases sitting between them. There are 15 residues in the CDR3. CDR3 in amino acids: CASILFTGGPYEQYF. CDR3 DNA: TGTGCCAGCATTCTTTTCACTGGGGGCCCCTACGAGCAGTACTTC.

This clone has just one count. V usage is TRBV5-1 and J usage is TRBJ2-5, with TRBD2 matching over 11 bases. J gave up 2 bases and V 1 base, and 1 base lay outside the gene matches. Germline lookup yields CDR1 SGHRS and CDR2 YFSETQ. The CDR3 loop spans 15 amino acids. This chain's CDR3 is CASSLPSGGQETQYF. The DNA of the CDR3 is TGCGCCAGCAGCTTGCCTAGCGGGGGGCAAGAGACCCAGTACTTC.

The gene calls are TRBV6-1 and TRBJ2-7; 10 bases line up with TRBD2. Germline V gives CDR1 MNHNS, CDR2 SASEGT. The CDR3 contains 16 residues. With 4 bases clipped from V and 0 bases from J, the junction kept 6 bases outside the gene matches. CDR3: CASSVHSGGNSYEQYF. The DNA of the CDR3 is TGTGCCAGCAGTGTCCATAGCGGGGGGAACTCCTACGAGCAGTACTTC.